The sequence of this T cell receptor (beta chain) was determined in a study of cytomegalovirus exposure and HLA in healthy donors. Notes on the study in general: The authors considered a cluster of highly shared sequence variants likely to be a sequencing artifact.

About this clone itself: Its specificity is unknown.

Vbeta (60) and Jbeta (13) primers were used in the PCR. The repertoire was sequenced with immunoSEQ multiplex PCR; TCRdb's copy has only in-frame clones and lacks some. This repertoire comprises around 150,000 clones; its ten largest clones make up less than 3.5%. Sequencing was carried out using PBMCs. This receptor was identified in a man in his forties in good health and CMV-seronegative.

The CDR3 loop reads CASSPSPRGYSGNTIYF. The CDR3 nucleotides read TGCGCCAGCAGCCCAAGCCCAAGGGGCTACTCTGGAAACACCATATATTTT. The gene calls are TRBV5-1 and TRBJ1-3, with D tentatively TRBD1 (5 bases). The CDR3 is made up of 17 amino acids. The ends were cut back, 4 bases at V and 0 bases at J, with 17 bases in the middle. Germline V gene lookup returns CDR1 SGHRS and CDR2 YFSETQ.